Listed below are T cell receptor beta chains from one sample, sequenced in a study of cytomegalovirus exposure and HLA in healthy donors. Assay used: immunoSEQ multiplex PCR; TCRdb lists only in-frame clones, some missing. The sample lists around 110,000 clones; approximately 79% were seen once. Sequencing used PBMCs. The receptors were sampled from a woman aged 40 to 49 in good health and CMV-seropositive. Each CDR3 is given with its conserved first and last residue. A D gene is named only where the DNA matches it firmly. Only part of the rows carry a size: once, few, many, or a class if the clone is expanded.

J gene: TRBJ2-7
D gene: -
V gene: TRBV2
clone size: -
CDR3 protein: CASIANGGDEQYF
CDR3 DNA: TGTGCCAGCATCGCAAATGGAGGGGACGAGCAGTACTTC

J gene: TRBJ2-7
D gene: TRBD1
V gene: TRBV27
clone size: -
CDR3 protein: CASRTNPGTANEQYF
CDR3 DNA: TGTGCCAGCCGCACTAACCCCGGGACAGCAAACGAGCAGTACTTC

J gene: TRBJ2-2
D gene: TRBD2
V gene: TRBV29-1
clone size: -
CDR3 protein: CSGRGGNTGELFF
CDR3 DNA: TGCAGCGGACGGGGGGGGAACACCGGGGAGCTGTTTTTT

J gene: TRBJ1-2
D gene: -
V gene: TRBV19
clone size: -
CDR3 protein: CASSSREDGYTF
CDR3 DNA: TGTGCCAGTAGTAGTCGCGAGGATGGCTATACCTTC

J gene: TRBJ1-4
D gene: TRBD1
V gene: TRBV5-1
clone size: -
CDR3 protein: CASSLLGTGEEKLFF
CDR3 DNA: TGCGCCAGCAGCTTGTTAGGGACAGGGGAGGAAAAACTGTTTTTT

J gene: TRBJ2-3
D gene: TRBD2
V gene: TRBV12-5
clone size: -
CDR3 protein: CASWGLAGGADTQYF
CDR3 DNA: TGTGCTAGCTGGGGACTAGCGGGGGGGGCAGATACGCAGTATTTT

J gene: TRBJ2-7
D gene: -
V gene: TRBV18
clone size: -
CDR3 protein: CASSPSAVSSYEQYF
CDR3 DNA: TGTGCCAGCTCACCTTCAGCGGTGAGCTCCTACGAGCAGTACTTC

J gene: TRBJ2-3
D gene: TRBD2
V gene: TRBV11-1
clone size: once
CDR3 protein: CASSLYLAGNTDTQYF
CDR3 DNA: TGTGCCAGCAGCTTATATCTAGCGGGAAACACAGATACGCAGTATTTT

J gene: TRBJ1-5
D gene: TRBD1
V gene: TRBV7-8
clone size: -
CDR3 protein: CASSLDRGQPQHF
CDR3 DNA: TGTGCCAGCAGCTTAGACAGGGGACAGCCCCAGCATTTT

J gene: TRBJ1-4
D gene: -
V gene: TRBV19
clone size: few
CDR3 protein: CASSMGLQNEKLFF
CDR3 DNA: TGTGCCAGTAGCATGGGACTGCAGAATGAAAAACTGTTTTTT

J gene: TRBJ2-2
D gene: -
V gene: TRBV9
clone size: -
CDR3 protein: CASSPGVVEAGELFF
CDR3 DNA: TGTGCCAGCAGCCCCGGGGTAGTGGAGGCCGGGGAGCTGTTTTTT

J gene: TRBJ2-1
D gene: TRBD1
V gene: TRBV11-1
clone size: few
CDR3 protein: CASSLADRGLFF
CDR3 DNA: TGTGCCAGCAGCTTAGCAGACAGGGGGCTGTTCTTC

J gene: TRBJ2-1
D gene: TRBD1
V gene: TRBV7-8
clone size: -
CDR3 protein: CASSTRQGAGYNEQFF
CDR3 DNA: TGTGCCAGCAGCACGCGACAGGGGGCCGGCTACAATGAGCAGTTCTTC

J gene: TRBJ2-6
D gene: -
V gene: TRBV11-2
clone size: -
CDR3 protein: CASSLGSGFGANVLTF
CDR3 DNA: TGTGCCAGCAGCTTAGGGTCAGGGTTCGGGGCCAACGTCCTGACTTTC

J gene: TRBJ2-3
D gene: TRBD1
V gene: TRBV30
clone size: -
CDR3 protein: CACDRGDRGDTQYF
CDR3 DNA: TGTGCCTGCGACAGGGGGGACCGGGGAGATACGCAGTATTTT